Detailed here is one TCR beta chain. The table came from immunoSEQ multiplex PCR; TCRdb's copy has only in-frame clones and leaves some out. The sample has about 130,000 clones, more than 75% seen once. The data were obtained in a study of blood T cell repertoires in COVID-19. Study details: PBMCs, B-cell-depleted T cells, or T cells were the source of the cDNA or gDNA that made up the material.

CDR3 size: 16 residues. CDR1 and CDR2 from the germline V gene are SGHAT and FQNNGV. The ends lost 5 bases at V and 3 bases at J; junction bases unmatched: 9. The sample comprised peripheral blood. The clonotype comes from a woman between 65 and 79 years old with COVID-19, enrolled during active disease. The genes are TRBV11-2 and TRBJ1-1; 10 bases are a match to TRBD1. This CDR3 is CASSTDRGRRDTEAFF. As DNA, the CDR3 is TGTGCCAGCAGCACAGACAGGGGGCGAAGGGACACTGAAGCTTTCTTT. The full variable domain, with the rest looked up from reference TRBV11-2 and TRBJ1-1, is EAGVAQSPRYKIIEKRQSVAFWCNPISGHATLYWYQQILGQGPKLLIQFQNNGVVDDSQLPKDRFSAERLKGVDSTLKIQPAKLEDSAVYLCASSTDRGRRDTEAFFGQGTRLTVV.